The subject of this entry is one T cell receptor (beta chain). The sample comes from a study of shared T cell receptors in the human thymus. The germline CDR1 and CDR2 sequences are SGHAT and FQNNGV. This CDR3 spans 10 amino acids. V was shortened by 5 bases and J by 9 bases, with 7 bases between the two germline ends. The repertoire was sequenced with immunoSEQ multiplex PCR; TCRdb's copy has only in-frame clones and lacks some. The table shows 700,000 or so clones, with 80% to 90% occurring only once. These records were also assigned to another study, of human thymus T cells. That publication notes: The donors were infants in Finland with congenital heart defects, otherwise immunologically healthy. Resected material from corrective heart surgery provided the thymus tissue analysed. Thymic and blood repertoires seemed to favor certain V and J genes.

The origin of this receptor is a girl in the first two years of life with a congenital heart defect. V gene TRBV11-2 combines with J gene TRBJ1-1; D remains ambiguous. Material for sequencing was thymocytes. The CDR3 DNA is TGTGCCAGCAGCCCTACTAAAGCTTTCTTT. Residues: CASSPTKAFF.